This TCR beta chain is drawn from a study of blood T cell repertoires in COVID-19. Study details: Specimens from acute and convalescent COVID-19 originated in the United States, Italy and Spain.

CDR1 and CDR2 (germline): SGHNT, YENEEA. V lost 4 bases and J 3 bases, leaving 9 bases between the germline ends. There are 13 residues in the CDR3. Original processing methods: Counts of nucleated cells, estimated from reference gene primer amplification, were obtained. Produced via immunoSEQ multiplex PCR; TCRdb's table is partial and in-frame only. V and J calls and clone size follow that table, whereas D and trimming were derived from the DNA. The sample has some 320,000 clones; roughly 88% are singletons. Input material: peripheral blood. The chain uses TRBV11-3 and TRBJ1-1; TRBD1 is a possible D gene (5 bases). This TCR was sampled from a woman in her twenties or thirties who had recovered from COVID-19. CDR3 nucleotides: TGTGCCAGCAGCTCCCAGGGCGACACTGAAGCTTTCTTT. Amino acids: CASSSQGDTEAFF.